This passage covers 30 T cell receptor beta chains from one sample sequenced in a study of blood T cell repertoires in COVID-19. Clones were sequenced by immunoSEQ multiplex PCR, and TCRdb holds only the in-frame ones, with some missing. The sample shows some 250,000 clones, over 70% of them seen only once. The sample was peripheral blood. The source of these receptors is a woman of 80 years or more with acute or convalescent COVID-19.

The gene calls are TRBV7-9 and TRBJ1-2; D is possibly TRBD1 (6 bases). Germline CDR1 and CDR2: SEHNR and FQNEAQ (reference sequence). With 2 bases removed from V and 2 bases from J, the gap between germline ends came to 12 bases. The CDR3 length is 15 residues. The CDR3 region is CASSLNVGTNYGYTF. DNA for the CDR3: TGTGCCAGCAGCTTAAACGTGGGGACAAACTATGGCTACACCTTC.

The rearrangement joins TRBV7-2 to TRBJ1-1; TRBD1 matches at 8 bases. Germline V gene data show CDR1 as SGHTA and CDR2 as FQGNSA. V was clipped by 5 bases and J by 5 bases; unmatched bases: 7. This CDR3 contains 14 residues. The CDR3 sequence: CASSPDRVWTEAFF. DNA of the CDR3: TGTGCCAGCAGCCCGGACAGGGTTTGGACTGAAGCTTTCTTT.

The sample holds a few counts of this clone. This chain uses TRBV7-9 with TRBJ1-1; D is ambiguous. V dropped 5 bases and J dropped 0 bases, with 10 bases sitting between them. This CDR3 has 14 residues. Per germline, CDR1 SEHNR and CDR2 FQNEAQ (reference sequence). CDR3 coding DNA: TGTGCCAGCAGCACTCTTGCGGTGAACACTGAAGCTTTCTTT. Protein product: CASSTLAVNTEAFF.

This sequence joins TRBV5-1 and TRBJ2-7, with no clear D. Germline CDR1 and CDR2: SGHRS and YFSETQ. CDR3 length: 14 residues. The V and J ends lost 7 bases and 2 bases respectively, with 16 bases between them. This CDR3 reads CASHDPGRAYEQYF. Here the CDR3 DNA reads TGCGCCAGCCATGACCCCGGCCGGGCCTACGAGCAGTACTTC.

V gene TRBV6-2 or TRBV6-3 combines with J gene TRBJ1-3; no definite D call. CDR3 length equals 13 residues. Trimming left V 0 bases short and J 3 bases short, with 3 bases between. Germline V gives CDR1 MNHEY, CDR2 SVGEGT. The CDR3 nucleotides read TGTGCCAGCAGTTACTCGAGTGGAAACACCATATATTTT. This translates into CASSYSSGNTIYF.

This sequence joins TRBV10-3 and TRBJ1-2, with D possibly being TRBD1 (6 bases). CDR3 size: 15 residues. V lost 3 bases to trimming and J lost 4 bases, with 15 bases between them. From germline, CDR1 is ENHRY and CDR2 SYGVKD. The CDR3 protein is CAISEGQTLAYGYTF. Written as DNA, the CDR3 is TGTGCCATCAGTGAAGGACAGACGCTGGCCTATGGCTACACCTTC.

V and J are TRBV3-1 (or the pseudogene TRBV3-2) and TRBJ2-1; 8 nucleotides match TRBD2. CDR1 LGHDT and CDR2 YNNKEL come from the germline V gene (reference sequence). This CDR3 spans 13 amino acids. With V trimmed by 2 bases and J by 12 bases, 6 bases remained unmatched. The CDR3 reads CASSQKEGTRQFF. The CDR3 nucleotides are TGTGCCAGCAGCCAAAAAGAAGGGACTAGGCAGTTCTTC.

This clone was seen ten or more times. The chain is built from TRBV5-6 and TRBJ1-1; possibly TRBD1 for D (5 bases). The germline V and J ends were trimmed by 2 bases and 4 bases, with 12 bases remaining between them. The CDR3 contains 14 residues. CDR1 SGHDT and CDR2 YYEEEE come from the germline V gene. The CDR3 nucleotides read TGTGCCAGCAGCTTTTGGCGGGGGAGCACTGAAGCTTTCTTT. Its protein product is CASSFWRGSTEAFF.

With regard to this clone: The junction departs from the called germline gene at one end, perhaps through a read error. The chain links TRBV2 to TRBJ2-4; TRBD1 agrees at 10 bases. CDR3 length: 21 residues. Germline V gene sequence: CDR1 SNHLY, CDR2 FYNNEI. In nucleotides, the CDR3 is TGTGCCGGCAGCGTAACTCCGGGACAGGGGAACCTGCGAGTAGCCAAAAACATTCAGTACTTC. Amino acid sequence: CAGSVTPGQGNLRVAKNIQYF. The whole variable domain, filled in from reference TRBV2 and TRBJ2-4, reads EPEVTQTPSHQVTQMGQEVILRCVPISNHLYFYWYRQILGQKVEFLVSFYNNEISEKSEIFDDQFSVERPDGSNFTLKIRSTKLEDSAMYFCAGSVTPGQGNLRVAKNIQYFGAGTRLSVL.

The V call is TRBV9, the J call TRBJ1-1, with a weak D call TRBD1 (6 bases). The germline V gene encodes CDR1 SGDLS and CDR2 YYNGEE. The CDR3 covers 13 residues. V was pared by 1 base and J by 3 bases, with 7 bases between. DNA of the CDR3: TGTGCCAGCAGCGTAAGACAGGACACTGAAGCTTTCTTT. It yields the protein CASSVRQDTEAFF.

The CDR3 region has the DNA TGTGCCAGCAGCCGGGGGGGGACTAGCGGGAGGGCCTTGGATACGCAGTATTTT. Protein product: CASSRGGTSGRALDTQYF. V gene TRBV2 combines with J gene TRBJ2-3, with 16 positions matching TRBD2. The CDR3 covers 18 residues. The germline V gene encodes CDR1 SNHLY and CDR2 FYNNEI. The trim removed 6 bases at V and 6 bases at J, leaving 12 bases unmatched.

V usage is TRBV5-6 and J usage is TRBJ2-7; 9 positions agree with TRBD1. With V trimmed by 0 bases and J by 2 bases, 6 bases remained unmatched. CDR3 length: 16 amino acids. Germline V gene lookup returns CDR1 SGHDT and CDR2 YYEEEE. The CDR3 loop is CASSLARTGEAYEQYF. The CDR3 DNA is TGTGCCAGCAGCTTGGCCCGGACAGGGGAAGCCTACGAGCAGTACTTC.

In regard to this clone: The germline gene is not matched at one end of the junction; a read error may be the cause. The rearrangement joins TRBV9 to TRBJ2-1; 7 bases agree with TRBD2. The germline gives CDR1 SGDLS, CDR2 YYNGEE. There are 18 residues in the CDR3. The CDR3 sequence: CASRVGGGAGVDGNEQFF. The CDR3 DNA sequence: TGTGCCAGCCGCGTTGGGGGAGGGGCGGGAGTGGATGGGAATGAGCAGTTCTTC.

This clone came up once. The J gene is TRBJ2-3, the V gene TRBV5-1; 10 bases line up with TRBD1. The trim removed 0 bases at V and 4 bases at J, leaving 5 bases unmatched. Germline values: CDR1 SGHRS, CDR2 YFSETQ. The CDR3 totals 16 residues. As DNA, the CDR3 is TGCGCCAGCAGCTTGGCCCGGACAGGGGGATCAGATACGCAGTATTTT. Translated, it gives CASSLARTGGSDTQYF.

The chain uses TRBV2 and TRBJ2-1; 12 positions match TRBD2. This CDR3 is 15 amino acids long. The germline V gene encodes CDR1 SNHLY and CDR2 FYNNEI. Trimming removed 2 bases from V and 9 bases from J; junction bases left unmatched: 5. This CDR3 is CASSERLAGVGEQFF. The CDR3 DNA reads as TGTGCCAGCAGTGAAAGACTAGCGGGAGTTGGTGAGCAGTTCTTC.

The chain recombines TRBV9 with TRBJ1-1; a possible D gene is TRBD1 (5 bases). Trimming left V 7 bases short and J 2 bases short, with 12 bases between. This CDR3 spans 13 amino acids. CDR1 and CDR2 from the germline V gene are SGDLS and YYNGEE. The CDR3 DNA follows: TGTGCCAGCGCCCGGGACTTTAACACTGAAGCTTTCTTT. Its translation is CASARDFNTEAFF.

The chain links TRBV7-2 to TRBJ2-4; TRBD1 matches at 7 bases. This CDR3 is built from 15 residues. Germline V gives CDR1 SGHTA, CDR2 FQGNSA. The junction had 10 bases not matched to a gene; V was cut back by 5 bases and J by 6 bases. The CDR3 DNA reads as TGTGCCAGCAGCGACTACAGGGGCCGGGGAAACATTCAGTACTTC. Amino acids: CASSDYRGRGNIQYF.

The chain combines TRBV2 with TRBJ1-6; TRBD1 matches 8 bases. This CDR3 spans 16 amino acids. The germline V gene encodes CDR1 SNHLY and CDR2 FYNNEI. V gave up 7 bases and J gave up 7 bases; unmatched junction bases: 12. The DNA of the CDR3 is TGTGCCAGCAAAGACCGACAGGGGATGGGAAATTCACCCCTCCACTTT. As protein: CASKDRQGMGNSPLHF.

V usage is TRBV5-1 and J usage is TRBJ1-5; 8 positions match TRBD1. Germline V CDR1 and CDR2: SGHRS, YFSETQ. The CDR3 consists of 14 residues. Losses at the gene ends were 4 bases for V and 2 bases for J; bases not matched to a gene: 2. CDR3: CASSQQGGNQPQHF. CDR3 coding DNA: TGCGCCAGCAGCCAACAGGGGGGCAATCAGCCCCAGCATTTT.

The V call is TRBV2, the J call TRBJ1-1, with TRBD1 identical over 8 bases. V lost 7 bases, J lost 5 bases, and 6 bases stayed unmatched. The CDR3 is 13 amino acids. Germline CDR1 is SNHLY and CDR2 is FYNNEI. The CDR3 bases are TGTGCCAGCAATCAGGGGGCAAGGACTGAAGCTTTCTTT. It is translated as CASNQGARTEAFF.

This CDR3 is CASSRDRPTYEQYF. In nucleotides, the CDR3 is TGCGCCAGCAGCCGGGACAGGCCCACCTACGAGCAGTACTTC. The gene calls are TRBV23-1 and TRBJ2-7; 8 nucleotides agree with TRBD1. TRBV23-1 is flagged as an ORF with uncertain function. The length of the CDR3 is 14 residues. With V trimmed by 6 bases and J by 2 bases, 6 bases remained unmatched.

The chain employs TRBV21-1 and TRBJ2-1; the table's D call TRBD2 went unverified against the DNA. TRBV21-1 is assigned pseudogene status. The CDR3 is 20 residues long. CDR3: CASSKGGLASGTRSGNEQFF. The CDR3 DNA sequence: TGTGCCAGCAGCAAAGGGGGCCTGGCTAGCGGGACACGTAGCGGCAATGAGCAGTTCTTC.

CDR3 sequence: CASSPPTAETQYF. CDR3 nucleotide sequence: TGTGCCAGCAGCCCGCCGACAGCGGAGACCCAGTACTTC. The rearrangement joins TRBV6-6 to TRBJ2-5; D is possibly TRBD1 (5 bases). Germline V lookup: CDR1 MNHNY, CDR2 SVGAGI (reference sequence). Trimming took off 6 bases at V and 5 bases at J, with 13 bases between the two ends. The length of the CDR3 is 13 residues.

CDR3 coding DNA: TGCGCCAGCAGCGGGACGGGGACAGGGAATAATTCACCCCTCCACTTT. Translation gives CASSGTGTGNNSPLHF. The V and J genes are TRBV5-1 and TRBJ1-6; 9 positions agree with TRBD1. The germline CDR1 and CDR2 sequences are SGHRS and YFSETQ. V lost 4 bases, J lost 5 bases, and 7 bases stayed unmatched. The CDR3 is made up of 16 amino acids.

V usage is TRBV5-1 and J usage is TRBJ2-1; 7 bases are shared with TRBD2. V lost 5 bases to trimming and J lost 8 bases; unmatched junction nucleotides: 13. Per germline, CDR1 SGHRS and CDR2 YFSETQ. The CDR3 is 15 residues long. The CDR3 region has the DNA TGCGCCAGCAGGGGGGGGACTCCCCTCGCGGATGAGCAGTTCTTC. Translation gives CASRGGTPLADEQFF.

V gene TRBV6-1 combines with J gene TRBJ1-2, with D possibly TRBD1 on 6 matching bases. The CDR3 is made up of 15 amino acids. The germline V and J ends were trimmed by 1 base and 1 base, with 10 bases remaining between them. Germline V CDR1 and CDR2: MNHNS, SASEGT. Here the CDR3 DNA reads TGTGCCAGCAGTGAAGGTGACAGGAATAACTATGGCTACACCTTC. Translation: CASSEGDRNNYGYTF.

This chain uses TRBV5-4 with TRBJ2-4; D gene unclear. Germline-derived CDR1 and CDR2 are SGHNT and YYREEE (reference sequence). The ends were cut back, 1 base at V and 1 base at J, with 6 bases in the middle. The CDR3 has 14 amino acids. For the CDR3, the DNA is TGTGCCAGCAGCTTGACCGGGGCCAAAAACATTCAGTACTTC. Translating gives CASSLTGAKNIQYF.

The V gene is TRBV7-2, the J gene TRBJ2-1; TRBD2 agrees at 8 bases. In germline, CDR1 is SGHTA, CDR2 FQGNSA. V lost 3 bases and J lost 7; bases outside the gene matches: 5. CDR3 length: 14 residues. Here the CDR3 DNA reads TGTGCCAGCAGCTTGGGACTAGTCTCGAATGAGCAGTTCTTC. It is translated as CASSLGLVSNEQFF.

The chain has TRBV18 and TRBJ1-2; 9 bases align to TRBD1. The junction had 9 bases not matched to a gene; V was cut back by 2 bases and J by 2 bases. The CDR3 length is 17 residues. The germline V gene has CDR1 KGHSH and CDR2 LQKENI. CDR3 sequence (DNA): TGTGCCAGCTCACCAACACATCCCGGGACAGGGAACTATGGCTACACCTTC. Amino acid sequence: CASSPTHPGTGNYGYTF. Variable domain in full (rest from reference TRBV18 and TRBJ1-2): NAGVMQNPRHLVRRRGQEARLRCSPMKGHSHVYWYRQLPEEGLKFMVYLQKENIIDESGMPKERFSAEFPKEGPSILRIQQVVRGDSAAYFCASSPTHPGTGNYGYTFGSGTRLTVV.

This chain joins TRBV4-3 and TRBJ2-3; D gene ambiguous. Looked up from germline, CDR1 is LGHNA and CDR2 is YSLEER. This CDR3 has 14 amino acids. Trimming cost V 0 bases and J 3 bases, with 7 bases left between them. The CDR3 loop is CASSQDRNTDTQYF. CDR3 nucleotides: TGCGCCAGCAGCCAAGACAGGAATACAGATACGCAGTATTTT.